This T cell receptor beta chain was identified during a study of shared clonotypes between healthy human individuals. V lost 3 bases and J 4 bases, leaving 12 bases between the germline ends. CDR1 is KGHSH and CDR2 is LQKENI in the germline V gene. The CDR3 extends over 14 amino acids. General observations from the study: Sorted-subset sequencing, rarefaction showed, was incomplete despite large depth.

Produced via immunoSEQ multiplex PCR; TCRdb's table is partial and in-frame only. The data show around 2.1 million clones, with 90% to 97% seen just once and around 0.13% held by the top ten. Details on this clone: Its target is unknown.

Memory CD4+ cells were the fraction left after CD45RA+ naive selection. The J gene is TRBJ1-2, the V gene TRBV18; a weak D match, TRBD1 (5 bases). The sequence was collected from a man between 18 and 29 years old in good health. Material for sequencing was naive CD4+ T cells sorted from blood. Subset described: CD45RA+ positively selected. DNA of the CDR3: TGTGCCAGCTCACCCAGGGAGGAGGCCTATGGCTACACCTTC. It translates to CASSPREEAYGYTF.